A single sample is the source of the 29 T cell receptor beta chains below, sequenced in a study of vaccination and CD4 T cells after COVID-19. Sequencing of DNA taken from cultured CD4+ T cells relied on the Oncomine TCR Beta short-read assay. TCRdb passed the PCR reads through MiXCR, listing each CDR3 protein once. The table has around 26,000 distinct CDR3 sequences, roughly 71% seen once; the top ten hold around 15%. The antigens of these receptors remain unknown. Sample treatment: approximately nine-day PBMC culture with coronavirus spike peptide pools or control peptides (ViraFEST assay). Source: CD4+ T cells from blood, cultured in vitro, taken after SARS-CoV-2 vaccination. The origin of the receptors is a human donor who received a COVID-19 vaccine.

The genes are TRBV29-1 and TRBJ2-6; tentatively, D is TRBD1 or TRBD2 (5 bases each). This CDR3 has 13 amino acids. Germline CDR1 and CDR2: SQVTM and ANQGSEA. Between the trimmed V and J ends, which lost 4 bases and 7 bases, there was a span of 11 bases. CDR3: CSVARDGANVLTF. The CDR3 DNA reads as TGCAGCGTTGCTCGGGACGGAGCCAACGTCCTGACTTTC.

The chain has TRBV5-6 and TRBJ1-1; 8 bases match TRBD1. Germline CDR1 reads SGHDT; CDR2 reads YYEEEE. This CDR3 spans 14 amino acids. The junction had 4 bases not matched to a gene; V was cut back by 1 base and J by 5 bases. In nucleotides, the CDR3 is TGTGCCAGCAGCTTGTCAGGGGGCAAGACTGAAGCTTTCTTT. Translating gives CASSLSGGKTEAFF. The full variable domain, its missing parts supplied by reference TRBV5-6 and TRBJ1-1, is DAGVTQSPTHLIKTRGQQVTLRCSPKSGHDTVSWYQQALGQGPQFIFQYYEEEERQRGNFPDRFSGHQFPNYSSELNVNALLLGDSALYLCASSLSGGKTEAFFGQGTRLTVV.

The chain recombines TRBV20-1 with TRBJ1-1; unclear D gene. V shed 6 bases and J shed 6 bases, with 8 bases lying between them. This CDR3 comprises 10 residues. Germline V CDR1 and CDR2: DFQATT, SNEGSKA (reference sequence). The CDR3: CSATIAEAFF. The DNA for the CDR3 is TGCAGTGCCACCATAGCTGAAGCTTTCTTT.

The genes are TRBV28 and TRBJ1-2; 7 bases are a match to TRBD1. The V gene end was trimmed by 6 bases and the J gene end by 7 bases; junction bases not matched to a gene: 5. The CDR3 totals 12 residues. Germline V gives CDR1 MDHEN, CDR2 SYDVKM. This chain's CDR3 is CASRTGSGGYTF. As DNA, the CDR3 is TGTGCCAGCAGGACAGGGTCGGGTGGCTACACCTTC.

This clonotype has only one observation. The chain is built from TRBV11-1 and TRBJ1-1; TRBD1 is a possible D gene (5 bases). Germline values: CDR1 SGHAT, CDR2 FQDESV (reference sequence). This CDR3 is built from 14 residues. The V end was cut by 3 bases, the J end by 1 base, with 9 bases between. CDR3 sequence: CASSLYRGNTEAFF. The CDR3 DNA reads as TGTGCCAGCAGCTTGTATAGGGGGAACACTGAAGCTTTCTTT.

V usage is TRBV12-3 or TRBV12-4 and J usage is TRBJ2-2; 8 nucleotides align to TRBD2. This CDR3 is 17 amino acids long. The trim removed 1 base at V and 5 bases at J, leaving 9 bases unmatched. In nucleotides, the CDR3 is TGTGCCAGCAGTTTAGGGGCGGGGGGCGCGTTTACCGGGGAGCTGTTTTTT. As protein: CASSLGAGGAFTGELFF.

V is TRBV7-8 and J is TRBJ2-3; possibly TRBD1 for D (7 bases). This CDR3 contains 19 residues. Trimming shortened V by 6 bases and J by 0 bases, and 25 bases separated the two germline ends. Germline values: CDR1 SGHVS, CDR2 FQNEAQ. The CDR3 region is CASSSITFLTGTSTDTQYF. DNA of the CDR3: TGTGCCAGCAGTTCCATAACCTTCCTGACAGGGACTAGCACAGATACGCAGTATTTT.

The DNA of the CDR3 is TGTGCCACCAGTGACCCCGACAACTCTGGGGCCAACGTCCTGACTTTC. Translated: CATSDPDNSGANVLTF. V gene TRBV24-1 combines with J gene TRBJ2-6, with no clear D. The CDR3 runs 16 residues. Deletions cut 4 bases from V and 0 bases from J, with 9 bases between. The germline CDR1 and CDR2 sequences are KGHDR and SFDVKD.

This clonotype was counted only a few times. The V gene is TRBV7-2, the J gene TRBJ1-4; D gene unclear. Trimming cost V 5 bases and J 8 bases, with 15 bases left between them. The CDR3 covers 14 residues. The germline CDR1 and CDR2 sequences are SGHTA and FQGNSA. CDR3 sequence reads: CASSRARRGEKLFF. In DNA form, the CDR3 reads TGTGCCAGCAGCCGGGCCAGACGTGGGGAAAAACTGTTTTTT.

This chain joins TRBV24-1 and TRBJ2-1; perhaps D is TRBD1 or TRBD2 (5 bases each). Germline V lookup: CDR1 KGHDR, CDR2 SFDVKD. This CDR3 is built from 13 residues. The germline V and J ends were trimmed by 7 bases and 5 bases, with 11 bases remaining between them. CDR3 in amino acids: CATRGTANNEQFF. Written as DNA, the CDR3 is TGTGCCACCAGGGGGACGGCTAACAATGAGCAGTTCTTC.

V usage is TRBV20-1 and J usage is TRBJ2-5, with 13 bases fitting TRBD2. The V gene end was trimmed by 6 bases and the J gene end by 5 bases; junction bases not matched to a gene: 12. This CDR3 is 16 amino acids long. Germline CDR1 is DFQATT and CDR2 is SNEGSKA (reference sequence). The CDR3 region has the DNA TGCAGTGCGAGTGGACTAGCGGGGGCCACGGGGGAGACCCAGTACTTC. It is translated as CSASGLAGATGETQYF.

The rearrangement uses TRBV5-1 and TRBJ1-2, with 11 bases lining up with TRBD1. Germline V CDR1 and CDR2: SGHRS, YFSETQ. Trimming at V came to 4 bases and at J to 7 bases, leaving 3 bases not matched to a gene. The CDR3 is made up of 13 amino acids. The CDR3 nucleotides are TGCGCCAGCAGCCCGGGACAGGGGGGTGGCTACACCTTC. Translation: CASSPGQGGGYTF.

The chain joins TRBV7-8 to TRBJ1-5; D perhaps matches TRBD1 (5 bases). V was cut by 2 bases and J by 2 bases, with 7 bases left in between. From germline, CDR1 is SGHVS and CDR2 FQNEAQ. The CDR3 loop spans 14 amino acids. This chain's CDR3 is CASSLIQGNQPQHF. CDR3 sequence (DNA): TGTGCCAGCAGCTTAATACAGGGCAATCAGCCCCAGCATTTT.

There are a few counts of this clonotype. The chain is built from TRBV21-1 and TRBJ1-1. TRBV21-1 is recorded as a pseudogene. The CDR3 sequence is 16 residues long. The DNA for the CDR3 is TGTGCCAGCAGCAAAGTGGGTAGAAGGCTTTGTGCTGAAGCTTTCTTT. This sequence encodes CASSKVGRRLCAEAFF.

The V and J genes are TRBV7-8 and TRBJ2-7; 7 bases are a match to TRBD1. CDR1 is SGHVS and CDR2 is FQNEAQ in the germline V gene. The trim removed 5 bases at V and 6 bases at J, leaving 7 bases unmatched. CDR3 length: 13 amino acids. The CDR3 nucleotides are TGTGCCAGCAGCGCCACGACAGGGAGCGAGCAGTACTTC. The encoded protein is CASSATTGSEQYF.

The CDR3 protein is CASSRASNTEAFF. The DNA for the CDR3 is TGTGCCAGTAGTAGGGCTTCGAACACTGAAGCTTTCTTT. The rearrangement joins TRBV19 to TRBJ1-1; D unresolved. Trimming removed 4 bases at V and 1 base at J, with 7 bases between. CDR3 size: 13 residues. Germline V gives CDR1 LNHDA, CDR2 SQIVND (reference sequence). Full variable domain (remainder filled in from reference TRBV19 and TRBJ1-1): DGGITQSPKYLFRKEGQNVTLSCEQNLNHDAMYWYRQDPGQGLRLIYYSQIVNDFQKGDIAEGYSVSREKKESFPLTVTSAQKNPTAFYLCASSRASNTEAFFGQGTRLTVV.

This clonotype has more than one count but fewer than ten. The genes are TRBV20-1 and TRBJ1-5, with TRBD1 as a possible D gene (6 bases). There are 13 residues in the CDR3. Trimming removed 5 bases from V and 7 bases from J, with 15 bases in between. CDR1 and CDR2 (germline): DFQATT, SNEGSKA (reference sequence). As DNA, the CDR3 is TGCAGTGCTCAGTTGGGGGCACGGCAGCCCCAGCATTTT. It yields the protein CSAQLGARQPQHF.

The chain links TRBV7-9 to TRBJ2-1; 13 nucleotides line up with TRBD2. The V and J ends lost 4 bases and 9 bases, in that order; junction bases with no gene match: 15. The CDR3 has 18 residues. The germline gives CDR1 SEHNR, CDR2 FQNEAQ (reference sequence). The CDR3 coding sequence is TGTGCCAGCAGCTCCGATGGACCGGGACTAGCGGGGTCTGCTGAGCAGTTCTTC. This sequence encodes CASSSDGPGLAGSAEQFF.

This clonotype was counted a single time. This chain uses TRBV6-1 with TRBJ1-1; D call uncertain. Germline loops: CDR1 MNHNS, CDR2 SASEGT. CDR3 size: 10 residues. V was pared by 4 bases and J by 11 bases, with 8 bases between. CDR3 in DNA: TGTGCCAGCAGTGTTTTAAGGGCTTTCTTT. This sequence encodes CASSVLRAFF.

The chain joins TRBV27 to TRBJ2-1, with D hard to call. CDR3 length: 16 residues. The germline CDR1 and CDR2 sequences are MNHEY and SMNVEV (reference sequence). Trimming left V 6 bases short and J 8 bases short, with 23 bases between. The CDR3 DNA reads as TGTGCCAGCAGCCTTTACCAGGAAGCCACCGACCATGAGCAGTTCTTC. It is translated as CASSLYQEATDHEQFF.

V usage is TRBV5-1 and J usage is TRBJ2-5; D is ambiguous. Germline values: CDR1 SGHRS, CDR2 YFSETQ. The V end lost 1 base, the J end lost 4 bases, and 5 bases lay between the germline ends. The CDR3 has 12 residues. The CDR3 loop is CASSLLGETQYF. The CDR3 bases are TGCGCCAGCAGCTTGTTAGGAGAGACCCAGTACTTC.

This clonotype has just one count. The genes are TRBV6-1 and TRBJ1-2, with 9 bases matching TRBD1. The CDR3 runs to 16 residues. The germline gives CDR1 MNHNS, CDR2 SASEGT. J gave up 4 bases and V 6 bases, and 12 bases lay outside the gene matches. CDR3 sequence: CASRPGQGGLGYGYTF. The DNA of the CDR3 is TGTGCCAGCAGACCGGGACAGGGAGGGTTGGGCTATGGCTACACCTTC.

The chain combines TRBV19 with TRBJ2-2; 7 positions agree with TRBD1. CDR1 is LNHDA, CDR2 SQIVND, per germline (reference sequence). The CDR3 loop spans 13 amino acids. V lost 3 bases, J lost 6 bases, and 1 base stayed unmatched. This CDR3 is CASSITGAGELFF. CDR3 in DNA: TGTGCCAGTAGTATCACAGGGGCCGGGGAGCTGTTTTTT.

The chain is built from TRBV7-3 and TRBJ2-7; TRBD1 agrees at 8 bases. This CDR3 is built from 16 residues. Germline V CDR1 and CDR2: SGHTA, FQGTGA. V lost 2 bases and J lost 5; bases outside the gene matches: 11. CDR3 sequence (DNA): TGTGCCAGCAGCTTATTCGGGGACAGGTCCCCTGACGAGCAGTACTTC. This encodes CASSLFGDRSPDEQYF.

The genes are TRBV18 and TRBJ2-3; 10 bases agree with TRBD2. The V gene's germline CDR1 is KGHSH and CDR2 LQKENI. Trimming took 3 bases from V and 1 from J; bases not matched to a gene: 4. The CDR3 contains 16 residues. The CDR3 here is CASSPLAGERTDTQYF. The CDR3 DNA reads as TGTGCCAGCTCACCTCTAGCGGGGGAGCGCACAGATACGCAGTATTTT.

The CDR3 DNA reads as TGTGCCAGTAGTACTCACAGGACAGGGACTGCGCTCTATGGCTACACCTTC. Translation gives CASSTHRTGTALYGYTF. The chain uses TRBV19 and TRBJ1-2; TRBD1 matches 8 bases. The V and J ends lost 4 bases and 4 bases, in that order; junction bases with no gene match: 14. Germline V gene data show CDR1 as LNHDA and CDR2 as SQIVND (reference sequence). The CDR3 runs 17 residues. Drawing the rest from reference TRBV19 and TRBJ1-2, the complete variable domain is DGGITQSPKYLFRKEGQNVTLSCEQNLNHDAMYWYRQDPGQGLRLIYYSQIVNDFQKGDIAEGYSVSREKKESFPLTVTSAQKNPTAFYLCASSTHRTGTALYGYTFGSGTRLTVV.

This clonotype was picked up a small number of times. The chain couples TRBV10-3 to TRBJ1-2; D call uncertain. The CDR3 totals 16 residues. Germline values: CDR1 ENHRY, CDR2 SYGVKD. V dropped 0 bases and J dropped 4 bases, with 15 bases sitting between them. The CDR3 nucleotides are TGTGCCATCAGTGAGTCGTCGCCGGTATTTTTCTATGGCTACACCTTC. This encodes CAISESSPVFFYGYTF.

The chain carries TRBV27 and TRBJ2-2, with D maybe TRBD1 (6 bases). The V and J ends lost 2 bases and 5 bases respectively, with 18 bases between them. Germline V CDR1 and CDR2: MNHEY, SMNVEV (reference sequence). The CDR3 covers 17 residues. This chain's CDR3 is CASSLGVTGLWTGELFF. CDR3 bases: TGTGCCAGCAGTTTAGGGGTAACAGGGCTTTGGACCGGGGAGCTGTTTTTT.

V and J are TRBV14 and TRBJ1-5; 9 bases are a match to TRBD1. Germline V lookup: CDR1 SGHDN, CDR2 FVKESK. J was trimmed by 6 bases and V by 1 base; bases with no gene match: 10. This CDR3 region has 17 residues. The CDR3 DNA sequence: TGTGCCAGCAGCCAAGGCGCGGGACAGGGAATTGGTCAGCCCCAGCATTTT. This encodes CASSQGAGQGIGQPQHF.